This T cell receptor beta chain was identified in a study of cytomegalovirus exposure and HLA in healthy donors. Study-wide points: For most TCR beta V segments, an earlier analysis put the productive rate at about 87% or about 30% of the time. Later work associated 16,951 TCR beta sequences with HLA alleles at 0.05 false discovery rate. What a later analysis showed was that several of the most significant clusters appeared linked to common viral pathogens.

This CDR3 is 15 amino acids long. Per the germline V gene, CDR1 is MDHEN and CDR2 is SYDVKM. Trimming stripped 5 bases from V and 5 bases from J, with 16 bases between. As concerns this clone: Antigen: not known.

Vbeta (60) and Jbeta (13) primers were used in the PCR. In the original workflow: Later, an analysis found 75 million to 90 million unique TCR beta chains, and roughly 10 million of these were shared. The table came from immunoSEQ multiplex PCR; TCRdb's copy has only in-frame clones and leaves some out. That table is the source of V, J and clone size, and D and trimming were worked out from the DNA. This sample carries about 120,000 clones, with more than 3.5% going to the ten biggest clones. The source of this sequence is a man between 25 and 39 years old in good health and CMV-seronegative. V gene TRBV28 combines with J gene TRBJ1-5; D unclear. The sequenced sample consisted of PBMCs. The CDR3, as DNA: TGTGCCAGCAGTACTAGAGCTCTAGGCTATCAGCCCCAGCATTTT. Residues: CASSTRALGYQPQHF.